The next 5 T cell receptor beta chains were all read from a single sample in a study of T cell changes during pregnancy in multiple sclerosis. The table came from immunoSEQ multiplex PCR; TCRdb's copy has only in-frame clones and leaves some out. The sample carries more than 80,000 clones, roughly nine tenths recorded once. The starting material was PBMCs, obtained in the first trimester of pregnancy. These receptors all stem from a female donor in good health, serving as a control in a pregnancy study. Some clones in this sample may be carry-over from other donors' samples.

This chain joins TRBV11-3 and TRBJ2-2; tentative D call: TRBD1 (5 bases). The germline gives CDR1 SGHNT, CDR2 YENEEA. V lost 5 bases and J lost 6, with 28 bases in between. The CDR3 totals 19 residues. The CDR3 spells CASSQGLGKRTGLAGELFF. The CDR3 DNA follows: TGTGCCAGCAGCCAGGGCCTAGGGAAACGGACGGGCCTGGCCGGGGAGCTGTTTTTT. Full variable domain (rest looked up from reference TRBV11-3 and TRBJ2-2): EAGVVQSPRYKIIEKKQPVAFWCNPISGHNTLYWYLQNLGQGPELLIRYENEEAVDDSQLPKDRFSAERLKGVDSTLKIQPAELGDSAVYLCASSQGLGKRTGLAGELFFGEGSRLTVL.

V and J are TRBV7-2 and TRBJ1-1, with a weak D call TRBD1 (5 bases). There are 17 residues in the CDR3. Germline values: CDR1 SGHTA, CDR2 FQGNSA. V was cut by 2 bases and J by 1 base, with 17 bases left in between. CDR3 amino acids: CASSLWDWGQGNTEAFF. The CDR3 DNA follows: TGTGCCAGCAGCTTATGGGACTGGGGCCAGGGGAACACTGAAGCTTTCTTT.

The CDR3 sequence is CASSSGMNTGELFF. In DNA, the CDR3 is TGTGCCAGCAGTTCGGGGATGAACACCGGGGAGCTGTTTTTT. The gene calls are TRBV7-3 and TRBJ2-2, with D maybe TRBD2 (5 bases). V was shortened by 6 bases and J by 1 base, with 9 bases between the two germline ends. The CDR3 is 14 amino acids. CDR1 and CDR2 from the germline V gene are SGHTA and FQGTGA. The full variable domain, rest sourced from reference TRBV7-3 and TRBJ2-2, is GAGVSQTPSNKVTEKGKYVELRCDPISGHTALYWYRQSLGQGPEFLIYFQGTGAADDSGLPNDRFFAVRPEGSVSTLKIQRTERGDSAVYLCASSSGMNTGELFFGEGSRLTVL.

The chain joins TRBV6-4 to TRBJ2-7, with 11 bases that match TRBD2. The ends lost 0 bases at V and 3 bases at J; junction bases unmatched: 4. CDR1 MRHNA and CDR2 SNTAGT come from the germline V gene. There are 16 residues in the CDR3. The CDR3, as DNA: TGTGCCAGCAGTGACTCGCCTAGCGGGGGGCTCTACGAGCAGTACTTC. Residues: CASSDSPSGGLYEQYF.

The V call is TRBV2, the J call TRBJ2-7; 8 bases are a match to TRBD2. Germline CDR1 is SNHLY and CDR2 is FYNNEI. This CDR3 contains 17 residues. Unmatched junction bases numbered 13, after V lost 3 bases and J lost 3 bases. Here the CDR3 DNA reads TGTGCCAGCAGTGAGACGCCCGGACTAGCCCTTTTCTACGAGCAGTACTTC. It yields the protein CASSETPGLALFYEQYF.